The rows below give T cell receptor beta chains drawn from one sample of a study of radiotherapy plus CTLA-4 blockade in lung cancer. Clones were sequenced by immunoSEQ multiplex PCR, and TCRdb holds only the in-frame ones, with some missing. The sample holds tens of thousands of clones, 79% seen once. This sample comprised peripheral blood, obtained from a patient treated with radiotherapy plus ipilimumab. All receptors come from a human donor with non-small cell lung cancer who had a complete response to radiotherapy plus ipilimumab. Each CDR3 is given with its conserved first and last residue. The D gene is left open where the match is weak. Some rows have no size entry. The others give once, few or many, or a class for an expanded clone.

j_call,v_call,cdr3_length,clone_size,d_call,cdr3_nt,cdr3_aa
TRBJ1-1,TRBV6-6,13,once,.,TGTGCCAGCAGCGCCGACAGGAACACTGAAGCTTTCTTT,CASSADRNTEAFF
TRBJ1-4,TRBV27,14,.,.,TGTGCCAGCACCACGGACAGAGATAATGAAAAACTGTTTTTT,CASTTDRDNEKLFF
TRBJ2-1,TRBV28,15,.,TRBD2,TGTGCCAGCAGTGTCCGACTAGCGGGAGGGTTTGAGCAGTTCTTC,CASSVRLAGGFEQFF
TRBJ2-3,TRBV27,18,.,TRBD2,TGTGCCAGCAGTTTTAGCCTAGCGGGAGTTTTAAACACAGATACGCAGTATTTT,CASSFSLAGVLNTDTQYF
TRBJ2-2,TRBV19,20,.,TRBD2,TGTGCCAGTAGCCCGGGACATTTTCTAGCGGGAACTCCGAACACCGGGGAGCTGTTTTTT,CASSPGHFLAGTPNTGELFF
TRBJ2-1,TRBV9,16,.,TRBD2,TGTGCCAGCAGCGTAGAAGGTCGGGGGGGAGCGAATGAGCAGTTCTTC,CASSVEGRGGANEQFF
TRBJ2-3,TRBV9,11,.,.,TGTGCCAGCAGCGTAAGAGATACGCAGTATTTT,CASSVRDTQYF
TRBJ2-1,TRBV4-1,15,.,.,TGCGCCAGCAGCCAAGATGGTGGGCACAGCCTCGAGCAGTTCTTC,CASSQDGGHSLEQFF
TRBJ2-7,TRBV18,13,few,.,TGTGCCAGTTCGGCCTTTAGAGAGCTCGAGCAGTACTTC,CASSAFRELEQYF
TRBJ1-6,TRBV6-5,14,.,.,TGTGCCAGCAGTTACTCTCGGGTCAATTCACCCCTCCACTTT,CASSYSRVNSPLHF
TRBJ1-1,TRBV6-5,12,.,.,TGTGCCAGCAGTTTCGGTGCCACTGAAGCTTTCTTT,CASSFGATEAFF
TRBJ1-4,TRBV2,14,.,.,TGTGCCAGCAGTGACTCGAGGGCTAATGAAAAACTGTTTTTT,CASSDSRANEKLFF
TRBJ1-5,TRBV5-1,15,.,.,TGCGCCAGCAGCTTATATGGGGGCAGAGGTCAGCCCCAGCATTTT,CASSLYGGRGQPQHF
TRBJ2-1,TRBV19,16,.,TRBD2,TGTGCCAGTACTCTATACGCGGGAGCTTCCTACAATGAGCAGTTCTTC,CASTLYAGASYNEQFF
TRBJ2-5,TRBV9,18,.,TRBD2,TGTGCCAGCAGCTTCGGTCCTGGCGGGGGGACATTTCAAGAGACCCAGTACTTC,CASSFGPGGGTFQETQYF
TRBJ2-7,TRBV11-2,11,.,.,TGTGCCAGCAGCTTAGGACCTGGGACGGACTTC,CASSLGPGTDF
TRBJ1-1,TRBV5-6,11,.,.,TGTGCCAGCAGCTTTCGGGGTGAAGCTTTCTTT,CASSFRGEAFF
TRBJ1-2,TRBV14,15,.,.,TGTGCCAGCAGCCGGTTCCCAGGGCCCTCCCGTGGCTACACCTTC,CASSRFPGPSRGYTF
TRBJ1-1,TRBV18,14,.,.,TGTGCCAGCTCACCTCAGATGATGGGCACTGAAGCTTTCTTT,CASSPQMMGTEAFF
TRBJ2-6,TRBV18,18,once,TRBD1,TGTGCCAGCTCACCACTTACAGGGGGAGGCTCTGGGGCCAACGTCCTGACTTTC,CASSPLTGGGSGANVLTF
TRBJ1-2,TRBV19,13,.,.,TGTGCCAGTAAACTCGGACAGAACTATGGCTACACCTTC,CASKLGQNYGYTF
TRBJ2-2,TRBV18,16,.,TRBD1,TGTGCCAGCTCACCGAGAATCGGACAGGAGACCGGGGAGCTGTTTTTT,CASSPRIGQETGELFF
TRBJ2-1,TRBV25-1,15,.,.,TGTGCCAGCAGTGAATCTCTAGGCTCCTACAATGAGCAGTTCTTC,CASSESLGSYNEQFF
TRBJ2-1,TRBV9,14,.,.,TGTGCCAGCAGCGTTCAGGGCTCCTACAATGAGCAGTTCTTC,CASSVQGSYNEQFF
TRBJ2-3,TRBV4-3,14,.,.,TGCGCCAGCAGCCAAGAATTCCCCCCCCGGGTCGAGTATTTT,CASSQEFPPRVEYF
TRBJ1-3,TRBV19,13,few,.,TGTGCCAGTAGTATCCAGGTTGGAAACACCATATATTTT,CASSIQVGNTIYF
TRBJ1-1,TRBV7-2,13,.,TRBD1,TGTGCCAGCAGTCGGGACAGGGTCACTGAAGCTTTCTTT,CASSRDRVTEAFF
TRBJ2-5,TRBV27,14,.,.,TGTGCCAGCAGTGCACCGCCAAACCAAGAGACCCAGTACTTC,CASSAPPNQETQYF
TRBJ2-5,TRBV7-9,15,few,.,TGTGCCAGCAGCTTACTTCAACAGGCCCAAGAGACCCAGTACTTC,CASSLLQQAQETQYF
TRBJ1-6,TRBV30,13,.,.,TGTGCCTGGCAGCGGGTGTGGAATTCACCCCTCCACTTT,CAWQRVWNSPLHF
TRBJ1-1,TRBV30,15,.,.,TGTGCCTGGAGTGTAGAGGAGTTAAGGAACACTGAAGCTTTCTTT,CAWSVEELRNTEAFF
TRBJ2-2,TRBV18,17,.,.,TGTGCCAGCTCACCACAGGTTCTGGACAGTAGAACCGGGGAGCTGTTTTTT,CASSPQVLDSRTGELFF
TRBJ1-5,TRBV7-8,12,.,.,TGTGCCAGCAGCGGGACATATCAGCCCCAGCATTTT,CASSGTYQPQHF
TRBJ2-2,TRBV6-1,16,.,.,TGTGCCAGCAGTGAACCCGTGGGTAGGGGGACCGGGGAGCTGTTTTTT,CASSEPVGRGTGELFF
TRBJ2-1,TRBV29-1,14,.,TRBD1,TGCAGCGCACAAAGGGGACAGGGGGCCAATCTCCAGTTCTTC,CSAQRGQGANLQFF
TRBJ2-5,TRBV11-2,14,.,.,TGTGCCAGCAGTTTACAGGGCCCCGAGCGGACCCAGTACTTC,CASSLQGPERTQYF
TRBJ1-5,TRBV19,16,.,.,TGTGCCAGTAGTATGGGGGCGGGGGCTAATTATCAGCCCCAGCATTTT,CASSMGAGANYQPQHF
TRBJ1-2,TRBV7-9,15,.,TRBD1,TGTGCCAGCAGCGAAACAGGGGGCTATAACTATGGCTACACCTTC,CASSETGGYNYGYTF
TRBJ1-1,TRBV9,13,.,.,TGTGCCAGCAGCCCGAGATTGAACACTGAAGCTTTCTTT,CASSPRLNTEAFF
TRBJ2-5,TRBV6-5,13,.,.,TGTGCCAGCAGTTACTCTAGCCGGGAGACCCAGTACTTC,CASSYSSRETQYF
TRBJ2-1,TRBV5-1,13,few,.,TGCGCCAGCAAGCGGGACAGTTTGTATGAGCAGTTCTTC,CASKRDSLYEQFF
TRBJ1-2,TRBV5-4,14,.,TRBD1,TGTGCCAGCACCGCGGACAGGGGATTGCGTGGCTACACCTTC,CASTADRGLRGYTF
TRBJ2-6,TRBV7-6,18,.,.,TGTGCCAGCAGACCATTTGGCGGGTCTAGCTCTGGGGCCAACGTCCTGACTTTC,CASRPFGGSSSGANVLTF
TRBJ1-4,TRBV15,14,.,.,TGTGCCACCAGCAGAGATAGCCTTAATGAAAAACTGTTTTTT,CATSRDSLNEKLFF
TRBJ2-5,TRBV9,14,.,.,TGTGCCAGCAGCGCGACGGTTTACCAAGAGACCCAGTACTTC,CASSATVYQETQYF
TRBJ2-5,TRBV4-1,14,.,.,TGCGCCAGCAGCCAAGAGGGGGGACGTTCCATTCCTAACTTC,CASSQEGGRSIPNF
TRBJ2-6,TRBV5-4,15,.,.,TGTGCCAGCAGCGCCGCAAGCTCTGGGGCCAACGTCCTGACTTTC,CASSAASSGANVLTF
TRBJ2-7,TRBV4-1,17,.,.,TGCGCCAGCAGCCAAGATGAGGGGAGGGGGCTAAGCTACGAGCAGTACTTC,CASSQDEGRGLSYEQYF
TRBJ1-4,TRBV19,14,few,.,TGTGCCAGTAACTCCGGGACAAACCCTGAAAAACTGTTTTTT,CASNSGTNPEKLFF
TRBJ1-5,TRBV30,14,.,TRBD1,TGTGCCTGGAGGGACAGGGGGCGCAATCAGCCCCAGCATTTT,CAWRDRGRNQPQHF
TRBJ2-4,TRBV27,16,.,.,TGTGCCAGCAGTTTAAGACTAGTCGCTACCAAAAACATTCAGTACTTC,CASSLRLVATKNIQYF
TRBJ1-5,TRBV5-6,13,.,.,TGTGCCAGCAGCTTGGAGCGGAATCAGCCCCAGCATTTT,CASSLERNQPQHF
TRBJ2-3,TRBV11-3,12,.,.,TGTGCCAGCAGCTCTCAAACAGATACGCAGTATTTT,CASSSQTDTQYF
TRBJ1-2,TRBV5-6,16,few,.,TGTGCCAGCAGCTTAAGTATACATGTGGGACCAAGCGGCTACACCTTC,CASSLSIHVGPSGYTF
TRBJ2-5,TRBV28,14,.,TRBD2,TGTGCCAGCGGAGGGAGGGATGGGTTGGAGACCCAGTACTTC,CASGGRDGLETQYF